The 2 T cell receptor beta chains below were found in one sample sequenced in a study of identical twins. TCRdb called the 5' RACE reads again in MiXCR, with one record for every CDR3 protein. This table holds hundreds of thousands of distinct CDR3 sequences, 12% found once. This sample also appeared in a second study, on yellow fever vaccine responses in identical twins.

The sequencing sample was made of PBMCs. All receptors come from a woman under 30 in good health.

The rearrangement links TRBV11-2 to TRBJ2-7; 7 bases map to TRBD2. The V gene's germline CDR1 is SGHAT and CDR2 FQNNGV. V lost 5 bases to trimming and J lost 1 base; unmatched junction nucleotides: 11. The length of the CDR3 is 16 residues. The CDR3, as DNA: TGTGCCAGCAGCACCCCTCCGGGGGGTGGGTCCTACGAGCAGTACGTC. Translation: CASSTPPGGGSYEQYV.

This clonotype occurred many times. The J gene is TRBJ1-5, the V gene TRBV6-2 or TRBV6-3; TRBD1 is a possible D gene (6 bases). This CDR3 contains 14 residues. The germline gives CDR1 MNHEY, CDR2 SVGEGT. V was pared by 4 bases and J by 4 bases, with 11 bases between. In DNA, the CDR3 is TGTGCCAGCAGTTTCGGGGGGCGGAATCAGCCCCAGCATTTT. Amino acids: CASSFGGRNQPQHF.